This T cell receptor beta chain was profiled in a study of blood T cells in healthy people across ages. Trimming removed 4 bases at V and 5 bases at J, with 11 bases between. CDR1 and CDR2 from the germline V gene are SGHTA and FQGNSA. There are 13 residues in the CDR3. A J-beta primer mix and a sample-barcoded 5' primer were used in a second PCR of roughly 7 to 12 cycles. TCRdb independently ran MiXCR on the 5' RACE reads; one entry per CDR3 protein. The table lists 850,000 to 1,000,000 distinct CDR3 sequences, about 44% of them singletons. The sample taken for sequencing was blood. The TCR comes from a man aged 25-45 years in good health. The chain is built from TRBV7-2 and TRBJ2-5; D not certain. CDR3: CASSSVSRETQYF. For the CDR3, the DNA is TGTGCCAGCAGCTCCGTATCGAGGGAGACCCAGTACTTC.